What follows are 6 T cell receptor beta chains derived from one specimen sequenced in a study of blood T cell repertoires in COVID-19. The protocol was immunoSEQ multiplex PCR, while the TCRdb copy is restricted to in-frame clones and leaves out a portion. Of fewer than 300,000 clones listed, over 80% are singletons. Sample: peripheral blood. The source is a woman aged 45-65 years with COVID-19, enrolled during active disease.

J is TRBJ1-5 and V is TRBV6-5, with TRBD1 matching 7 bases. Trimming removed 5 bases from V and 2 bases from J; junction bases left unmatched: 6. This CDR3 has 15 amino acids. Germline CDR1 MNHEY, CDR2 SVGAGI. The CDR3 reads CASSRQGTGNQPQHF. The CDR3 DNA reads as TGTGCCAGCAGTCGACAGGGTACGGGCAATCAGCCCCAGCATTTT.

The CDR3, as DNA: TGTGCCAGCAGCCAAGCTTTTCACAGTTCTAACTATGGCTACACCTTC. Protein product: CASSQAFHSSNYGYTF. This chain joins TRBV3-1 (or the pseudogene TRBV3-2) and TRBJ1-2; D is unresolved. Trimming left V 1 base short and J 0 bases short, with 12 bases between. The V gene's germline CDR1 is LGHDT and CDR2 YNNKEL (reference sequence). This CDR3 is 16 amino acids long.

The chain recombines TRBV19 with TRBJ1-2, with D tentatively TRBD1 (6 bases). Trimming removed 4 bases at V and 4 bases at J, with 16 bases between. This CDR3 region has 15 residues. CDR1 LNHDA and CDR2 SQIVND come from the germline V gene (reference sequence). The chain's CDR3 is CASSRATGIGYGYTF. CDR3 nucleotides: TGTGCCAGTAGTAGGGCCACAGGGATTGGCTATGGCTACACCTTC. The entire variable domain, with the rest obtained from reference TRBV19 and TRBJ1-2, is as follows: DGGITQSPKYLFRKEGQNVTLSCEQNLNHDAMYWYRQDPGQGLRLIYYSQIVNDFQKGDIAEGYSVSREKKESFPLTVTSAQKNPTAFYLCASSRATGIGYGYTFGSGTRLTVV.

This chain links TRBV9 with TRBJ1-2; D might be TRBD1 (5 bases). The V end was cut by 4 bases, the J end by 7 bases, with 11 bases between. The length of the CDR3 is 12 residues. The germline V gene encodes CDR1 SGDLS and CDR2 YYNGEE. DNA of the CDR3: TGTGCCAGCAGCCCCAACACAGGTGGCTACACCTTC. It codes for CASSPNTGGYTF.

DNA for the CDR3: TGTGCCAGCAGCCCCTCGGGCAGGGGGAATCAGCCCCAGCATTTT. This sequence encodes CASSPSGRGNQPQHF. The rearrangement uses TRBV3-1 (or the pseudogene TRBV3-2) and TRBJ1-5; 7 positions match TRBD1. CDR1 and CDR2 (germline): LGHDT, YNNKEL (reference sequence). With 4 bases clipped from V and 4 bases from J, the junction kept 7 bases outside the gene matches. This CDR3 region has 15 residues.

The J gene is TRBJ2-1, the V gene TRBV5-1, with a tentative D call TRBD2 (5 bases). Germline CDR1 is SGHRS and CDR2 is YFSETQ. The CDR3 loop spans 15 amino acids. V was cut by 4 bases and J by 7 bases, with 18 bases left in between. The CDR3 loop is CASSPDEGVWNEQFF. The CDR3 nucleotides are TGCGCCAGCAGCCCGGACGAGGGAGTGTGGAATGAGCAGTTCTTC.